This TCR beta chain was sequenced during a study of T-cell memory formation after mild COVID-19. At the level of the study: Largely, TCR clusters stayed within a single donor.

CDR1 and CDR2 (germline): SEHNR, FQNEAQ (reference sequence). With 5 bases removed from V and 3 bases from J, the gap between germline ends came to 14 bases. The CDR3 is 14 residues long. MiXCR, applied by TCRdb to the 5' RACE reads, yields one record per CDR3 protein. This repertoire shows about 130,000 distinct CDR3 sequences, 5% to 6.5% found once; its top ten account for 2% to 2.5%. To note about this clonotype: Its antigen is currently unknown.

Study results and caveats: CM and EM subsets held most contracting CD4+ clones; EMRA held CD8+ ones. Cross-reactive memory seemingly joined, as some responding clones were found in pre-infection memory.

The sequence was obtained from an adult woman who had mild COVID-19 (a few samples of this study predate the infection). Cell type and time point are not known. The sequenced sample was PBMCs or a T cell subset sorted from them (not recorded which). This chain links TRBV7-9 with TRBJ2-7; D perhaps matches TRBD2 (5 bases). CDR3 DNA sequence: TGTGCCAGCAGCCCCAGCGGTGGACTCTACGAGCAGTACTTC. Translating gives CASSPSGGLYEQYF.